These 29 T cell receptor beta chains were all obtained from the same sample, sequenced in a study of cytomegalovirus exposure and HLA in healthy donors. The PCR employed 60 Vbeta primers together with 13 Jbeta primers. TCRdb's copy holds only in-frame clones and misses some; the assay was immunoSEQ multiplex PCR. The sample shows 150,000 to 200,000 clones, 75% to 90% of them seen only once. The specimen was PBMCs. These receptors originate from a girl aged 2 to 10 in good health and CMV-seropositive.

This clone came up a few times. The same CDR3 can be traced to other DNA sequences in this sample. CDR3 DNA sequence: TGTGCCAGCAGTGAATATATCGGGGGGACAGGGGTAATGAAAGAGCAGTACTTC. Protein: CASSEYIGGTGVMKEQYF. The rearrangement joins TRBV25-1 to TRBJ2-7, with 10 nucleotides matching TRBD1. J gave up 7 bases and V 0 bases, and 15 bases lay outside the gene matches. CDR1 and CDR2 from the germline V gene are MGHDK and SYGVNS. The CDR3 has 18 amino acids.

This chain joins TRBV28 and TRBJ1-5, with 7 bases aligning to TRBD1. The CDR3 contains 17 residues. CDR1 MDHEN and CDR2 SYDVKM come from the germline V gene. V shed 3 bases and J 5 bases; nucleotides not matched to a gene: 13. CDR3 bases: TGTGCCAGCAGTTTCCAGCAGAGGGGGCGCAGACATCAGCCCCAGCATTTT. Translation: CASSFQQRGRRHQPQHF.

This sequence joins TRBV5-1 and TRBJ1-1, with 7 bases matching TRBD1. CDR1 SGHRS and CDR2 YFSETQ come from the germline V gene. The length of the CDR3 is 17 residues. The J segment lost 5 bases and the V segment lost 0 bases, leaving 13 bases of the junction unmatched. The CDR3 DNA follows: TGCGCCAGCAGCTTGGACGGTAGGGGCAGGGGGAATACTGAAGCTTTCTTT. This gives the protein CASSLDGRGRGNTEAFF.

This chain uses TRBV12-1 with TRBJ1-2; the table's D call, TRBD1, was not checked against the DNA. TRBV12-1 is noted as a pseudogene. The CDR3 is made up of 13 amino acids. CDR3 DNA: TGTGCCAGCAGCCCTCCCTCAGGGGTCGGCTACACCTTC. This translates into CASSPPSGVGYTF.

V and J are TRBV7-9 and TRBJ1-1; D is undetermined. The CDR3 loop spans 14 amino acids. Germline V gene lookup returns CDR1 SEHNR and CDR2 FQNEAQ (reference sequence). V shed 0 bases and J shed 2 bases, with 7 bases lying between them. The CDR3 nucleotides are TGTGCCAGCAGCTTAGCGAGCGCAAACACTGAAGCTTTCTTT. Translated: CASSLASANTEAFF.

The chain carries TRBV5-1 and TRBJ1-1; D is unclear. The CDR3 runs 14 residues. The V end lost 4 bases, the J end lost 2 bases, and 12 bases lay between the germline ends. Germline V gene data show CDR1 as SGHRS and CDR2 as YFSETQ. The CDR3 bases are TGCGCCAGCAGCCCCCACCCAGATAACACTGAAGCTTTCTTT. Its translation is CASSPHPDNTEAFF.

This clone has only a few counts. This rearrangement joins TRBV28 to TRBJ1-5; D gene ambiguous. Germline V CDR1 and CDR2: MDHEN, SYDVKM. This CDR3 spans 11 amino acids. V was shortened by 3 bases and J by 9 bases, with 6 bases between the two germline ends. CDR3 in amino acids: CASSFTPPQHF. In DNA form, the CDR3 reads TGTGCCAGCAGTTTTACACCGCCCCAGCATTTT.

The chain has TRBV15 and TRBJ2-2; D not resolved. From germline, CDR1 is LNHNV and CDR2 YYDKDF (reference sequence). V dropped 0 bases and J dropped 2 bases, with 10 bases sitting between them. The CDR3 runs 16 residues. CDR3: CATSREGRPNTGELFF. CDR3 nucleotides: TGTGCCACCAGCAGAGAAGGCAGGCCCAACACCGGGGAGCTGTTTTTT.

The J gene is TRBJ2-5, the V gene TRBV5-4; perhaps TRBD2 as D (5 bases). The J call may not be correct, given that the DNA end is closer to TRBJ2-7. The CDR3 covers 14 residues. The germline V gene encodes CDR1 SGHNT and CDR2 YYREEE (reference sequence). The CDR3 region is CASSPSGHDYEQYF. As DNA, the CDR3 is TGTGCCAGCAGCCCCAGCGGTCACGACTACGAGCAGTACTTC.

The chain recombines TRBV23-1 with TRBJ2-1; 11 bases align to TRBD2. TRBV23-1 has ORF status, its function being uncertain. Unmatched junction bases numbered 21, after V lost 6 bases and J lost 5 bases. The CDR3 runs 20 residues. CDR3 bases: TGCGCCAGCAGCCCTTCACTAGCGGGAGTAATCCCGAGCCTCAACAATGAGCAGTTCTTC. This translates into CASSPSLAGVIPSLNNEQFF.

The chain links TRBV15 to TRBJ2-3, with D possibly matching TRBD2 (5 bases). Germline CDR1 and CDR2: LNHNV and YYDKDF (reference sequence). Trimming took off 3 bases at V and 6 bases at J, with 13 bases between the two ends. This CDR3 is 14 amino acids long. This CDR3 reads CATSRAGPADTQYF. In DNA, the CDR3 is TGTGCCACCAGCAGGGCGGGCCCGGCCGATACGCAGTATTTT.

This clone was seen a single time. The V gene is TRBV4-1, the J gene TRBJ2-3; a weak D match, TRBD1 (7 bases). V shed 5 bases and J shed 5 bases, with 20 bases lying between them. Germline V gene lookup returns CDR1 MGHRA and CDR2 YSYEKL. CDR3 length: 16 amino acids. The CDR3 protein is CASSSRLGQEIDTQYF. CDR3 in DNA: TGCGCCAGCAGCTCAAGACTAGGACAGGAGATAGATACGCAGTATTTT.

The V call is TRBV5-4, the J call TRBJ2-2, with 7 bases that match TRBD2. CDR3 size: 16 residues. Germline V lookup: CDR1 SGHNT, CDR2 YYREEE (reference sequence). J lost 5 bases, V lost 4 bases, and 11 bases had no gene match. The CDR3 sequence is CASSGGGTGGTGELFF. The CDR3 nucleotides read TGTGCCAGCAGCGGGGGGGGAACAGGTGGGACCGGGGAGCTGTTTTTT.

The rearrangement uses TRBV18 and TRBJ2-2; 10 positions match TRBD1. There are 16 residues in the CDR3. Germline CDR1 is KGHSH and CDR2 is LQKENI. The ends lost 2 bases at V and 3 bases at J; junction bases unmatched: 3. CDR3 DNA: TGTGCCAGCTCACCATCGACAGGGGGCGACACCGGGGAGCTGTTTTTT. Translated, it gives CASSPSTGGDTGELFF.

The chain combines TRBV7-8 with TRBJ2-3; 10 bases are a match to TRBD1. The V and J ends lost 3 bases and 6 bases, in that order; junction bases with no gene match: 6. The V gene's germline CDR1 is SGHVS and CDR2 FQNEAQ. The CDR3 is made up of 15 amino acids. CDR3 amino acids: CASSFPGQGYDTQYF. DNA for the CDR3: TGTGCCAGCAGCTTCCCGGGACAGGGGTATGATACGCAGTATTTT.

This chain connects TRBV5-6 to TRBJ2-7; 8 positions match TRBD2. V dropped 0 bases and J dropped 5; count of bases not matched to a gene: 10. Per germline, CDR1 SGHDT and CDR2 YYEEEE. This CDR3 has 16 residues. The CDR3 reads CASSLVTGRASDEQYF. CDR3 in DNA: TGTGCCAGCAGCTTGGTCACCGGGAGGGCGTCCGACGAGCAGTACTTC.

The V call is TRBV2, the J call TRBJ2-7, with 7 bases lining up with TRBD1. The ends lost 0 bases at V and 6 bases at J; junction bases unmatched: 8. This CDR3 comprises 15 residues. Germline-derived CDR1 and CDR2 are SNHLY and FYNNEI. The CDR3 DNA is TGTGCCAGCAGTGAAGCTACCAACAGGGGTCGCGAGCAGTACTTC. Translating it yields CASSEATNRGREQYF.

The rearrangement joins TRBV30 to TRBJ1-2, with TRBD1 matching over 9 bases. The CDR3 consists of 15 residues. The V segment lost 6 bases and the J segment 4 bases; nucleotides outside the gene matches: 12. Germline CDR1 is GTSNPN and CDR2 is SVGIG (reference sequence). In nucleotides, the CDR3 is TGTGCCTGCTCTGGGACAGGGTTTGTCTCCTATGGCTACACCTTC. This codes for CACSGTGFVSYGYTF.

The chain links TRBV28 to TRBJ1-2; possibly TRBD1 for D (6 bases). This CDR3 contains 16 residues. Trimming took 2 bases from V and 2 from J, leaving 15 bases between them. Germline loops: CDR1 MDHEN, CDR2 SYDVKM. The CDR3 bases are TGTGCCAGCAGTTTAATACCGGAACAGGGAAACTATGGCTACACCTTC. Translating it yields CASSLIPEQGNYGYTF.

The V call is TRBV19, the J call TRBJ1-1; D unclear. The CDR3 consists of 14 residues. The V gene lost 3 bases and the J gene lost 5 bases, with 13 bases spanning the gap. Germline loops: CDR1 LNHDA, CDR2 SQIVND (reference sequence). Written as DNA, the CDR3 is TGTGCCAGTAGTATCCGGGTTTCAGAGACTGAAGCTTTCTTT. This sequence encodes CASSIRVSETEAFF.

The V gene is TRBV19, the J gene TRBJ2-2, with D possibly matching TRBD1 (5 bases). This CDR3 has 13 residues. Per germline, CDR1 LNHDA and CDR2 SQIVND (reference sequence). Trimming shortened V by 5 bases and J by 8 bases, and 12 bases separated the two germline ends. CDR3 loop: CASSAVRQGELFF. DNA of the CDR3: TGTGCCAGTAGTGCCGTTAGACAGGGGGAGCTGTTTTTT.

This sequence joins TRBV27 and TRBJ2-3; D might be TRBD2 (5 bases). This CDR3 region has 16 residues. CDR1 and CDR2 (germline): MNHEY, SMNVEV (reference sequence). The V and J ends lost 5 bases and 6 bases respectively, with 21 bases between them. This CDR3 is CASSPTRVEGADTQYF. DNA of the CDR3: TGTGCCAGCAGTCCTACTAGGGTCGAAGGAGCTGATACGCAGTATTTT.

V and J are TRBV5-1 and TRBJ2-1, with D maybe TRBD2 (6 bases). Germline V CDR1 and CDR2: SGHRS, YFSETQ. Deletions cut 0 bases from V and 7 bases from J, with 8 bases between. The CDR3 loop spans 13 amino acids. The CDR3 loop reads CASSLGAGNEQFF. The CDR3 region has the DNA TGCGCCAGCAGCTTGGGGGCGGGAAATGAGCAGTTCTTC.

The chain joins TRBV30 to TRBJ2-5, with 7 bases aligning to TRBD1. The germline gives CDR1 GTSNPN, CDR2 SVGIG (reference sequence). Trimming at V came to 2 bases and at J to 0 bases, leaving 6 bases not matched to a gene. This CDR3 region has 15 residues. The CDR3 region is CAWSPGRGYQETQYF. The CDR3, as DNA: TGTGCCTGGAGTCCGGGCAGGGGGTACCAAGAGACCCAGTACTTC.

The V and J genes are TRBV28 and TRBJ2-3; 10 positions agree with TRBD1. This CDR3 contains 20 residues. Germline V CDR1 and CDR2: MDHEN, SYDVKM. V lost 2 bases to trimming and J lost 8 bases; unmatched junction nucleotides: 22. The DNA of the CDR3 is TGTGCCAGCAGTTTACGGTACAACATTGTCGGGACAGGGGACCTCTTTACGCAGTATTTT. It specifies CASSLRYNIVGTGDLFTQYF.

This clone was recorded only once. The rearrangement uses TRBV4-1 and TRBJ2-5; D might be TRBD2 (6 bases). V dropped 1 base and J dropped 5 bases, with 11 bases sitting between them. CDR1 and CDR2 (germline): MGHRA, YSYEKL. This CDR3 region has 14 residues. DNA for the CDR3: TGCGCCAGCAGCCAAGGCGGGGCGTGGGAGACCCAGTACTTC. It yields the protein CASSQGGAWETQYF.

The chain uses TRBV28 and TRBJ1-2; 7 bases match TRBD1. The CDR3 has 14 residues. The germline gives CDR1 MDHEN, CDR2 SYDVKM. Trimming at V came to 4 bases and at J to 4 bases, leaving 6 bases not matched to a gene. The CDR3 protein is CASSSQTGTYGYTF. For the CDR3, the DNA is TGTGCCAGCAGTTCCCAGACAGGGACCTATGGCTACACCTTC.

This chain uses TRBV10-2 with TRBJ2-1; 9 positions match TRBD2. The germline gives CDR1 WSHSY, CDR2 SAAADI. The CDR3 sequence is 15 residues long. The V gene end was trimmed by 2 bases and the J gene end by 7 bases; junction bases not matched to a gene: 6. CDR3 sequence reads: CASSENSGSGNEQFF. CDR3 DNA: TGCGCCAGCAGTGAGAATAGCGGGAGTGGGAATGAGCAGTTCTTC.

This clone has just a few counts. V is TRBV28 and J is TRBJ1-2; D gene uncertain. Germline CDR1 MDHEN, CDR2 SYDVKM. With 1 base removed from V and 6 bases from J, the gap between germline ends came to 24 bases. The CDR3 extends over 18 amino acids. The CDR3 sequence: CASSLYPRSRLIPNGYTF. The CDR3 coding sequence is TGTGCCAGCAGTTTATACCCGAGATCGAGGCTTATACCAAATGGCTACACCTTC.